One and the same sample provided the 13 T cell receptor beta chains below, sequenced in a study of cytomegalovirus exposure and HLA in healthy donors. With 60 Vbeta and 13 Jbeta primers, the PCR was carried out. TCRdb keeps only in-frame clones here, not all; method: immunoSEQ multiplex PCR. The sample holds about 130,000 clones, roughly 74% seen once. Sequencing used PBMCs. The receptors were sampled from a male donor in good health and CMV-seronegative.

The count of this clone is one. V gene TRBV6-1 combines with J gene TRBJ2-5, with TRBD2 identical over 7 bases. The DNA end is a closer match to TRBJ2-7, so the J assignment may be wrong. CDR3 length equals 13 residues. Germline V gives CDR1 MNHNS, CDR2 SASEGT. CDR3 protein: CASSSRGAYEQYF. The CDR3 coding sequence is TGTGCCAGCAGTTCCCGGGGGGCCTACGAGCAGTACTTC.

The J gene is TRBJ2-2, the V gene TRBV27; 7 positions match TRBD1. CDR1 MNHEY and CDR2 SMNVEV come from the germline V gene (reference sequence). The ends lost 5 bases at V and 5 bases at J; junction bases unmatched: 8. CDR3 length: 15 amino acids. The CDR3 sequence is CASSLGQPRTGELFF. The DNA of the CDR3 is TGTGCCAGCAGTCTGGGACAGCCAAGGACCGGGGAGCTGTTTTTT.

The V gene is TRBV4-1, the J gene TRBJ1-5; tentatively, D is TRBD1 (5 bases). Deletions cut 4 bases from V and 5 bases from J, with 12 bases between. The V gene's germline CDR1 is MGHRA and CDR2 YSYEKL. There are 14 residues in the CDR3. The CDR3 is CASSRIAGDQPQHF. The DNA of the CDR3 is TGCGCCAGCAGCCGAATTGCGGGGGATCAGCCCCAGCATTTT.

This clone is medium-sized in the sample. This chain uses TRBV10-3 with TRBJ1-2; D not resolved. The CDR3 covers 15 residues. The V end lost 3 bases, the J end lost 5 bases, and 16 bases lay between the germline ends. CDR1 and CDR2 from the germline V gene are ENHRY and SYGVKD. The CDR3 is CAISDMGSSGYGYTF. The DNA for the CDR3 is TGTGCCATCAGTGACATGGGTTCCTCGGGTTATGGCTACACCTTC.

The chain couples TRBV9 to TRBJ2-7, with 8 bases aligning to TRBD1. Germline-derived CDR1 and CDR2 are SGDLS and YYNGEE. The CDR3 extends over 11 amino acids. CDR3 protein: CPTGGYDEQYF. For the CDR3, the DNA is TGTCCTACAGGGGGATACGACGAGCAGTACTTC.

V gene TRBV5-8 combines with J gene TRBJ2-3; the D gene is possibly TRBD1 (6 bases). CDR1 is SGHTS, CDR2 YDEGEE, per germline. Trimming cost V 3 bases and J 1 base, with 18 bases left between them. This CDR3 has 17 residues. The CDR3 sequence is CASSSKKTGTGTDTQYF. The CDR3 nucleotides read TGTGCCAGCAGCTCAAAAAAAACAGGGACGGGCACAGATACGCAGTATTTT.

This chain links TRBV28 with TRBJ2-1, with D unresolved. Trimming took off 6 bases at V and 4 bases at J, with 4 bases between the two ends. This CDR3 has 11 amino acids. The germline gives CDR1 MDHEN, CDR2 SYDVKM. The CDR3 DNA is TGTGCCAGCAGCTCTTACAATGAGCAGTTCTTC. Its translation: CASSSYNEQFF.

The rearrangement links TRBV11-2 to TRBJ2-7; 8 nucleotides line up with TRBD1. This CDR3 has 15 amino acids. Germline CDR1 reads SGHAT; CDR2 reads FQNNGV. V trimming: 3 bases; J trimming: 2 bases; junction bases outside the gene matches: 6. CDR3 nucleotide sequence: TGTGCCAGCAGCTTTGGGGACAGGACAACCTACGAGCAGTACTTC. It encodes CASSFGDRTTYEQYF.

The rearrangement joins TRBV7-3 to TRBJ1-1; 7 bases are shared with TRBD1. V lost 4 bases, J lost 11 bases, and 10 bases stayed unmatched. Germline CDR1 SGHTA, CDR2 FQGTGA. The CDR3 totals 13 residues. Written as DNA, the CDR3 is TGTGCCAGCAGCTCTGACAGGGTATCGCGGGCTTTCTTT. Its protein product is CASSSDRVSRAFF. Looking up the rest from reference TRBV7-3 and TRBJ1-1 gives the full variable domain: GAGVSQTPSNKVTEKGKYVELRCDPISGHTALYWYRQSLGQGPEFLIYFQGTGAADDSGLPNDRFFAVRPEGSVSTLKIQRTERGDSAVYLCASSSDRVSRAFFGQGTRLTVV.

This sequence joins TRBV7-8 and TRBJ1-5; D is possibly TRBD1 (5 bases). The ends were cut back, 3 bases at V and 0 bases at J, with 21 bases in the middle. Germline CDR1 reads SGHVS; CDR2 reads FQNEAQ. The CDR3 length is 19 residues. CDR3 sequence (DNA): TGTGCCAGCAGCTTGCGGACAACTACTAATACGTATAGCAATCAGCCCCAGCATTTT. This codes for CASSLRTTTNTYSNQPQHF.

This clone was found a few times. The chain is built from TRBV9 and TRBJ1-3; the D gene is possibly TRBD1 (5 bases). The CDR3 consists of 17 residues. Germline loops: CDR1 SGDLS, CDR2 YYNGEE. V was clipped by 0 bases and J by 6 bases, with 19 bases between them. This chain's CDR3 is CASSVGPSGAWENTIYF. The CDR3 DNA reads as TGTGCCAGCAGCGTAGGGCCCAGCGGGGCGTGGGAAAACACCATATATTTT.

The genes are TRBV20-1 and TRBJ2-7; no clear D gene. The CDR3 has 11 amino acids. The germline V gene has CDR1 DFQATT and CDR2 SNEGSKA (reference sequence). V lost 0 bases and J 6 bases, leaving 6 bases between the germline ends. CDR3 in DNA: TGCAGTGCTAGAGATGGCCGCGAGCAGTACTTC. Amino acid sequence: CSARDGREQYF.

In this sample, this clone turned up once. This chain uses TRBV6-5 with TRBJ2-7, with D perhaps matching TRBD1 (6 bases). Trimming left V 6 bases short and J 5 bases short, with 17 bases between. Germline loops: CDR1 MNHEY, CDR2 SVGAGI. The CDR3 spans 14 residues. CDR3 sequence: CASRNGRTGNEQYF. The CDR3 DNA reads as TGTGCCAGCAGAAACGGCCGTACAGGGAACGAGCAGTACTTC.